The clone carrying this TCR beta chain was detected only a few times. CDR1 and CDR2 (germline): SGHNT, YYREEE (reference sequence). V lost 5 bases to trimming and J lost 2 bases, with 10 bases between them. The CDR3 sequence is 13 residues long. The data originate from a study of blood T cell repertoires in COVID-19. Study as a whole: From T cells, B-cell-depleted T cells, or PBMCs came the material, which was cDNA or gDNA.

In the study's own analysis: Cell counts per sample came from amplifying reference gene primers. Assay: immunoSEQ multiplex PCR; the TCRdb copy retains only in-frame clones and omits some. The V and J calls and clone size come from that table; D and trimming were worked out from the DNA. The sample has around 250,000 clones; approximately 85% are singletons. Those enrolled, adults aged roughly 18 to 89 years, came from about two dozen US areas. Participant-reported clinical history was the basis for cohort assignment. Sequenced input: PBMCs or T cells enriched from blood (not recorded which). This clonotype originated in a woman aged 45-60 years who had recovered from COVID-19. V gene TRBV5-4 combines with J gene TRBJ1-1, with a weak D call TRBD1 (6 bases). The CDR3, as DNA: TGTGCCAGCAGACAGGGCCAAAACACTGAAGCTTTCTTT. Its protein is CASRQGQNTEAFF.